This T cell receptor (beta chain) appears in the sequencing data of a study of tumor and adjacent non-tumor tissue in lung cancer. Study-wide context: The cohort had 12 to 13 adenocarcinoma, a couple of squamous cell and 1 small cell patients. Aged about 30 to 85 years, patients included under 13 men and 5 women with stage I to III disease.

The library came from three nested PCR rounds adapted from ARM-PCR protocols. TCRdb ran MiXCR on the multiplex PCR reads and lists one entry per CDR3 protein. The sample lists 200,000 or so distinct CDR3 sequences; 60% to 75% were seen once. As for this clonotype: A much bigger clone sits one base away, suggesting this may be a read error.

Germline values: CDR1 MGHRA, CDR2 YSYEKL. The CDR3 contains 15 residues. No cell sorting was done before RNA was extracted from the tissue. The sample consisted of lung tumor tissue. The receptor was isolated from a man in his fifties or sixties with non-small cell lung cancer. The chain couples TRBV4-1 to TRBJ1-5; D is perhaps TRBD1 (5 bases). The CDR3: CVSSQEWQGAQPQHF. CDR3 bases: TGCGTCAGCAGCCAAGAGTGGCAGGGAGCCCAGCCCCAGCATTTT.